These 10 T cell receptor beta chains were all obtained from the same sample, sequenced in a study of blood T cell repertoires in COVID-19. Libraries were prepared by immunoSEQ multiplex PCR; TCRdb keeps only in-frame clonotypes and omits some of them. This table holds a few hundred thousand clones, roughly 84% found once. Sequencing input: peripheral blood. These receptors came from a man aged 45 to 65 who had recovered from COVID-19.

The gene calls are TRBV10-3 and TRBJ2-2; maybe TRBD1 (5 bases). The CDR3 totals 12 residues. From germline, CDR1 is ENHRY and CDR2 SYGVKD. V lost 3 bases and J lost 14, with 13 bases in between. The CDR3 reads CAISDKGPSLFF. In nucleotides, the CDR3 is TGTGCCATCAGTGATAAGGGGCCCTCTCTGTTTTTT.

The chain is built from TRBV10-1 and TRBJ1-6; D call uncertain. The germline V gene encodes CDR1 WNHNN and CDR2 SYGVQD (reference sequence). CDR3 length equals 16 residues. The V and J ends lost 3 bases and 8 bases respectively, with 17 bases between them. For the CDR3, the DNA is TGCGCCAGCAGTGAACTCTTACCACCCGATGATTCACCCCTCCACTTT. Residues: CASSELLPPDDSPLHF.

The rearrangement joins TRBV29-1 to TRBJ2-1; no reliable D call. CDR1 is SQVTM, CDR2 ANQGSEA, per germline. The CDR3 is made up of 15 amino acids. The V gene lost 0 bases and the J gene lost 4 bases, with 13 bases spanning the gap. CDR3 DNA: TGCAGCGTTGAAGATCTTGCGGTTACTTACAATGAGCAGTTCTTC. Its protein product is CSVEDLAVTYNEQFF.

This clone showed up just a few times. The genes are TRBV28 and TRBJ2-7, with 7 bases aligning to TRBD1. Per the germline V gene, CDR1 is MDHEN and CDR2 is SYDVKM. V dropped 6 bases and J dropped 9; count of bases not matched to a gene: 14. This CDR3 has 14 residues. CDR3 in DNA: TGTGCCAGCAGGGGGGACAGTTCCCCGACGGGGCAGTACTTC. It translates to CASRGDSSPTGQYF.

This rearrangement joins TRBV15 to TRBJ2-5; the match to TRBD1 covers 7 bases. Unmatched junction bases numbered 9, after V lost 7 bases and J lost 7 bases. Germline CDR1 is LNHNV and CDR2 is YYDKDF (reference sequence). The CDR3 length is 13 residues. CDR3 nucleotide sequence: TGTGCCACCATCGACAGGGCCCGGGGGACCCAGTACTTC. This gives the protein CATIDRARGTQYF.

This clone was recorded a few times. The V call is TRBV27, the J call TRBJ2-7; TRBD2 is a possible D gene (5 bases). The V end was cut by 4 bases, the J end by 2 bases, with 18 bases between. CDR1 is MNHEY and CDR2 is SMNVEV in the germline V gene (reference sequence). The CDR3 length is 16 residues. The CDR3 is CASSSRLAGRPYEQYF. CDR3 in DNA: TGTGCCAGCAGTTCTCGCCTGGCGGGCAGGCCCTACGAGCAGTACTTC.

CDR3 region: CASSALPGLRTDTQYF. In DNA form, the CDR3 reads TGTGCCAGCAGCGCACTCCCGGGACTACGCACAGATACGCAGTATTTT. The rearrangement joins TRBV7-9 to TRBJ2-3; 7 nucleotides line up with TRBD2. V shed 5 bases, J shed 1 base, and the junction held 9 bases outside the gene matches. Looked up from germline, CDR1 is SEHNR and CDR2 is FQNEAQ (reference sequence). This CDR3 has 16 residues.

The chain links TRBV30 to TRBJ2-7; D possibly corresponds to TRBD1 (6 bases). The CDR3 loop spans 16 amino acids. Germline V gene lookup returns CDR1 GTSNPN and CDR2 SVGIG (reference sequence). V dropped 5 bases and J dropped 1 base, with 21 bases sitting between them. The CDR3 DNA reads as TGTGCCTGGGGAAGACCCCTCCAGGGGTTATCCTACGAGCAGTACTTC. It yields the protein CAWGRPLQGLSYEQYF.

V gene TRBV5-4 combines with J gene TRBJ2-7; weak D call: TRBD2 (6 bases). The CDR3 is 15 residues long. Trimming left V 2 bases short and J 4 bases short, with 16 bases between. CDR1 SGHNT and CDR2 YYREEE come from the germline V gene (reference sequence). CDR3 DNA sequence: TGTGCCAGCAGCTTTCATGGAGGGCAGGTTTACGAGCAGTACTTC. Translating it yields CASSFHGGQVYEQYF.

The rearrangement links TRBV11-2 to TRBJ2-7; TRBD2 aligns across 12 bases. V gave up 5 bases and J gave up 2 bases; unmatched junction bases: 4. CDR3 length equals 15 residues. From germline, CDR1 is SGHAT and CDR2 FQNNGV. DNA for the CDR3: TGTGCCAGCAGCCCCTGGACTAGCGGGACCTACGAGCAGTACTTC. This codes for CASSPWTSGTYEQYF.